The rows below give T cell receptor beta chains drawn from one sample of a study of T cells in Graves' hyperthyroidism and ophthalmopathy. TCRdb called the multiplex PCR reads again in MiXCR, with one record for every CDR3 protein. This repertoire shows some 570,000 distinct CDR3 sequences, 14% found once; its top ten account for about 7%. The sequenced sample consisted of blood. These receptors originate from a woman in her late teens or twenties with Graves' ophthalmopathy. Both conserved end residues are trimmed from each CDR3. Each record gives: V gene, clone size, J gene, D gene, CDR3 protein. A D gene is named only where the DNA matches it firmly. The size field is filled for only some rows; it gives once, few, many or a size class.

TRBV6-1	few	TRBJ2-3	-	ASSYLRGPNSDTQY
TRBV6-2/TRBV6-3	-	TRBJ2-1	-	ASIGLPHNEQF
TRBV28	many	TRBJ2-7	TRBD2	ASSLGREVYGQY
TRBV7-3	many	TRBJ1-2	-	ASSSNTGSGYT
TRBV7-9	-	TRBJ2-3	TRBD2	ASSFPTSGTRDTQY
TRBV9	few	TRBJ2-1	-	ASSFRAGLGALEQF
TRBV11-3	many	TRBJ2-1	-	ASSLEGGLHNEQF
TRBV3-1	many	TRBJ2-3	TRBD2	ASTGTSGRFGTQY
TRBV28	many	TRBJ2-3	-	ASSEETSTDTQY
TRBV6-1	many	TRBJ2-3	TRBD2	ASSEAGFTSGSIPNTQY
TRBV7-2	many	TRBJ2-3	-	ASSLQTTGDTQY
TRBV29-1	-	TRBJ2-1	TRBD2	SAGGLAGSYNEQF
TRBV7-8	many	TRBJ1-2	-	ASSFLRAGGDGYT
TRBV7-9	many	TRBJ2-1	-	ASSLYSTFNEQF
TRBV19	-	TRBJ2-2	TRBD2	ASTRPRTSGSMELF
TRBV28	many	TRBJ2-1	-	ASSLPLHNEQF
TRBV28	many	TRBJ2-1	TRBD2	ASRRLAGINEQF
TRBV4-3	-	TRBJ1-2	TRBD1	ASSQDPRAQGGAYGYT
TRBV7-8	-	TRBJ2-5	-	ASSLWGTVERAQY
TRBV3-1	-	TRBJ2-7	-	ASSQDQMLGEQY
TRBV28	few	TRBJ2-1	TRBD2	ASTPLGTSYNEQF
TRBV6-1	many	TRBJ2-7	TRBD1	ASRARGREQY
TRBV27	many	TRBJ2-3	-	ASSFFGKDTQY
TRBV7-9	many	TRBJ1-2	-	ASSREINYGYT
TRBV12-3/TRBV12-4	many	TRBJ1-4	TRBD1	ASTGGANEKLF
TRBV7-9	-	TRBJ2-1	TRBD2	ASSSASGRARVSYNEQF
TRBV12-3/TRBV12-4	-	TRBJ1-2	-	ASRQSALFYGYT
TRBV19	-	TRBJ2-5	TRBD1	ASSIRDRARRPFY
TRBV30	-	TRBJ2-7	-	AAGRGGLDEQY
TRBV7-9	few	TRBJ2-3	TRBD2	ASSFILAGGATDTQY
TRBV19	-	TRBJ2-2	TRBD2	ASRRTSGSGGELF
TRBV4-2	-	TRBJ1-5	-	ASSQDFNNQPQH
TRBV20-1	many	TRBJ2-1	-	SARNLGEDLEDEQF
TRBV5-5	many	TRBJ2-4	TRBD2	ASSFAGDGKNIQY
TRBV12-3/TRBV12-4	many	TRBJ2-7	-	ASGQNSYEQY
TRBV20-1	few	TRBJ1-4	-	SARSWGSNEKLF
TRBV12-3/TRBV12-4	-	TRBJ1-5	-	ASSHYGNQPQH
TRBV19	few	TRBJ2-3	-	ASSLRPESDTQY
TRBV4-3	many	TRBJ2-3	-	ASSQDWGQGTQY
TRBV19	-	TRBJ1-1	-	ASSISASEAF
TRBV7-2	many	TRBJ2-1	TRBD2	ASSQGWRGGRDEQF
TRBV30	many	TRBJ1-1	-	AWSGGMNTEAF